Sequencing of this T cell receptor (beta chain) was carried out in a study of post-analysis software for immune sequencing data. Study as a whole: The cohort encompassed relapsing-remitting, secondary progressive and progressive-relapsing multiple sclerosis disease courses. General study results and limits: In patients, about 5 TRBV segments were more frequent than in controls, with TRBV5-6, TRBV5-1 and TRBV20-1 among them. Multiple sclerosis patients showed significantly lower normalized Chao1 diversity than controls did.

Unique molecular identifiers were present in the TCR beta cDNA libraries. Each batch of about 1 to 11 million T cells produced a few hundred thousand cDNA molecules. TCRdb fed the PCR reads into MiXCR, producing one record per CDR3 protein. Of about 500,000 distinct CDR3 sequences detected, under 55% appear once; the ten largest clones hold around an eighth. The CDR3 covers 14 residues. The germline gives CDR1 SGHTA, CDR2 FQGNSA. The V and J ends lost 5 bases and 6 bases, in that order; junction bases with no gene match: 7. Regarding this clonotype: What it binds is not known.

The sequence derives from a girl aged 10 to 17 with multiple sclerosis. Sequencing input: blood. The rearrangement joins TRBV7-2 to TRBJ2-1; TRBD1 aligns across 7 bases. CDR3 DNA: TGTGCCAGCAGCCCCCAGGGGGAAGGCAATGAGCAGTTCTTC. Its protein product is CASSPQGEGNEQFF.